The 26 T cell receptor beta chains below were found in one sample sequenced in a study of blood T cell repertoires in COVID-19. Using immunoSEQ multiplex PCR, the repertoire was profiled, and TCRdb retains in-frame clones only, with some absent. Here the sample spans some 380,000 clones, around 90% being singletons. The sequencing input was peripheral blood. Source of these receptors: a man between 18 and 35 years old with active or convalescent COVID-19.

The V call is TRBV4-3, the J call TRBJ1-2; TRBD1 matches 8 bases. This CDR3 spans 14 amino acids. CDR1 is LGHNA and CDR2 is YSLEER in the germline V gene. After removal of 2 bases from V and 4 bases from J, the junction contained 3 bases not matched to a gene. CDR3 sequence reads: CASSQKDRAYGYTF. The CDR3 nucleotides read TGCGCCAGCAGCCAAAAGGACAGGGCCTATGGCTACACCTTC.

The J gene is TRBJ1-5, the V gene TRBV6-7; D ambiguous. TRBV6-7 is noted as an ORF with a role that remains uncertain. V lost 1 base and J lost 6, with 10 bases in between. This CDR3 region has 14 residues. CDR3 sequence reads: CASSYWQSRQPQHF. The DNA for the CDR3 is TGTGCCAGCAGTTACTGGCAATCTCGTCAGCCCCAGCATTTT.

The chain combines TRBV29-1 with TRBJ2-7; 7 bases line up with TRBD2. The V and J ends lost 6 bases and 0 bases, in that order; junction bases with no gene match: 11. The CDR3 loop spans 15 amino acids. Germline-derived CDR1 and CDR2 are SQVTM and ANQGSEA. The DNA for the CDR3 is TGCAGCGTCCAGGCCTTGGGGGGGAGCTCCTACGAGCAGTACTTC. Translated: CSVQALGGSSYEQYF.

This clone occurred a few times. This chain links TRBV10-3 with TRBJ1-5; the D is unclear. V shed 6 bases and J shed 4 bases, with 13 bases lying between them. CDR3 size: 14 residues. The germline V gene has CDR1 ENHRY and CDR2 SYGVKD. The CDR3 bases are TGTGCCATCAGCGAGGGAGATGGAAATCAGCCCCAGCATTTT. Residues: CAISEGDGNQPQHF.

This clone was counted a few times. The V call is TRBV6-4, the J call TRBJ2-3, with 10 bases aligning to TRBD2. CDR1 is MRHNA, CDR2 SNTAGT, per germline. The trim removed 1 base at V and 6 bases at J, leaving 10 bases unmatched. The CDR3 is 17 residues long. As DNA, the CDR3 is TGTGCCAGCAGTGACTTACCCAGCGGGGGGGATTTCGATACGCAGTATTTT. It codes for CASSDLPSGGDFDTQYF.

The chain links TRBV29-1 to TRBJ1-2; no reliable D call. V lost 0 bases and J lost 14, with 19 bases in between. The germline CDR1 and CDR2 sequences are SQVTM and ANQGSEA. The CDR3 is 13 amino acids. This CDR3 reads CSVEEGAGRGRTF. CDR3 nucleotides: TGCAGCGTTGAAGAAGGAGCAGGTCGGGGTAGGACCTTC.

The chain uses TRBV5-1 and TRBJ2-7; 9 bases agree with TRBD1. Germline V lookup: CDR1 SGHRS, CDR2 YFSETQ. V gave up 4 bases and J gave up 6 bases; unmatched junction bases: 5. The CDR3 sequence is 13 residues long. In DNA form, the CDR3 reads TGCGCCAGCAGCGGGACAGGGTTCGGCGAGCAGTACTTC. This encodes CASSGTGFGEQYF.

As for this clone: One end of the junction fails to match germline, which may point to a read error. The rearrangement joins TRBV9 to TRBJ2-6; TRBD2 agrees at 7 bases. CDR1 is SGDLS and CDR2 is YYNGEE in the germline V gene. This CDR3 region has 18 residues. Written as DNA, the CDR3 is TGTGCCAGCAGCGTGTGGGGAGGGAACAGGCCTGGGGCCAACGTGCTGACTTTC. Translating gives CASSVWGGNRPGANVLTF.

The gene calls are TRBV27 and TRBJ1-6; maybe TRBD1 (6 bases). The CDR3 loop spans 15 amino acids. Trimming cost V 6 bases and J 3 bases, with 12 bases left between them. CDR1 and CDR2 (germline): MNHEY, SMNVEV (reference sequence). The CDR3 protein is CASSEDSFYNSPLHF. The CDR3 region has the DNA TGTGCCAGCAGCGAGGACAGTTTCTATAATTCACCCCTCCACTTT.

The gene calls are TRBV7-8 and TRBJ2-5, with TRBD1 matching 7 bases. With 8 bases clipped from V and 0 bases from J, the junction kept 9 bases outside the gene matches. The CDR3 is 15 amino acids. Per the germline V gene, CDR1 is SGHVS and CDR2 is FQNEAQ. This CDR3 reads CASGSVDRDQETQYF. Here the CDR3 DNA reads TGTGCCAGCGGCTCCGTAGACAGGGACCAAGAGACCCAGTACTTC.

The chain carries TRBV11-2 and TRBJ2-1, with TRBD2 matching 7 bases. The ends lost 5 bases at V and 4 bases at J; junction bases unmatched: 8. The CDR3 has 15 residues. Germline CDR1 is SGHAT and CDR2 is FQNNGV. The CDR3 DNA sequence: TGTGCCAGCAGCCCAGAGCGGGGCCAATACAATGAGCAGTTCTTC. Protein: CASSPERGQYNEQFF.

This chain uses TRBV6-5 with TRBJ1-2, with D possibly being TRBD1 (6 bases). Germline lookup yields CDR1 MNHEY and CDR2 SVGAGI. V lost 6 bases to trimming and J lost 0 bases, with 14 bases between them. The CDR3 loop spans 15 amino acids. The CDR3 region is CASRWNREANYGYTF. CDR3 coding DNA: TGTGCCAGCAGATGGAACAGGGAAGCTAACTATGGCTACACCTTC.

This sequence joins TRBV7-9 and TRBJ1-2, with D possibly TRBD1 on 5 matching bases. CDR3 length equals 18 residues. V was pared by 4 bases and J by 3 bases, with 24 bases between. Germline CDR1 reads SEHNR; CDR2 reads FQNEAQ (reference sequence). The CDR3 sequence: CASSSRDSLVSIDYGYTF. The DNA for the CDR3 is TGTGCCAGCAGCTCCCGGGACTCCCTTGTCAGTATCGACTATGGCTACACCTTC.

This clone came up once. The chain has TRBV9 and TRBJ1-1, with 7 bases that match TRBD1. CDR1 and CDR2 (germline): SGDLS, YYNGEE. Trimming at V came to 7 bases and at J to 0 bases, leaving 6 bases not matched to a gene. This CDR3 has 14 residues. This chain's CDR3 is CASEPGGLNTEAFF. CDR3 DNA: TGTGCCAGCGAACCAGGGGGGTTGAACACTGAAGCTTTCTTT.

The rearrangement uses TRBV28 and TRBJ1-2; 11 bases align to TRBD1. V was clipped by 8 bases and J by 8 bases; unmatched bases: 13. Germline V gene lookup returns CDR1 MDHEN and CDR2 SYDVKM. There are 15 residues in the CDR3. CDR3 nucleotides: TGTGCCAGCGAAGGACAGGGGGCGGACGTAGAAGGCTACACCTTC. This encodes CASEGQGADVEGYTF.

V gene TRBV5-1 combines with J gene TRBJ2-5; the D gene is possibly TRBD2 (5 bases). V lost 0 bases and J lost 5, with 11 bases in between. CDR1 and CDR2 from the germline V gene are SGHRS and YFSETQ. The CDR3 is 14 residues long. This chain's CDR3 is CASSLGARVETQYF. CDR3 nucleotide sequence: TGCGCCAGCAGCTTGGGCGCGCGGGTCGAGACCCAGTACTTC.

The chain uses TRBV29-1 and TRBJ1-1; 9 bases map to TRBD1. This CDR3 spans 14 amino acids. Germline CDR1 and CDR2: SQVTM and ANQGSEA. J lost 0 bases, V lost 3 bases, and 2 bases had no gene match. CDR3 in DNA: TGCAGCGTTGATAACAGGGGGCTGAACACTGAAGCTTTCTTT. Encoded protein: CSVDNRGLNTEAFF.

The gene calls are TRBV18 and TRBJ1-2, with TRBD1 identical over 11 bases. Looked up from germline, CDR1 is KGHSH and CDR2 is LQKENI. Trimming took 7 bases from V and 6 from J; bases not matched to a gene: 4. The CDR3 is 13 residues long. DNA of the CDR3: TGTGCCAGCTGGACAGGGGGCGCCGATGGCTACACCTTC. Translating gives CASWTGGADGYTF.

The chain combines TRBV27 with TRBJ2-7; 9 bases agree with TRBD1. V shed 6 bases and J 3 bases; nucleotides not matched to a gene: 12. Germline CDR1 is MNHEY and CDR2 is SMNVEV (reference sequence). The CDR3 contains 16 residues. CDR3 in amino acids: CASRVRPGTGLYEQYF. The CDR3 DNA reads TGTGCCAGCAGAGTTAGACCCGGGACAGGGCTCTACGAGCAGTACTTC.

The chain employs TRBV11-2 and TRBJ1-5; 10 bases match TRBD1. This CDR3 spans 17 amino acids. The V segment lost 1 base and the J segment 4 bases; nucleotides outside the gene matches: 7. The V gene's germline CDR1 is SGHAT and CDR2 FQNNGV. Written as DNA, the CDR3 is TGTGCCAGCAGCTTAGGTCCCGGGACAGGGGTTAATCAGCCCCAGCATTTT. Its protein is CASSLGPGTGVNQPQHF.

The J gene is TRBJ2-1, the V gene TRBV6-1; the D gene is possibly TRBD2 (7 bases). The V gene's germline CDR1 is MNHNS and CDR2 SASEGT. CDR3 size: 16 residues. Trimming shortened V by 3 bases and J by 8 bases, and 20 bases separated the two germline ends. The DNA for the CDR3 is TGTGCCAGCAGTGATAGGGGGGGGCAAAGGTCCCATGAGCAGTTCTTC. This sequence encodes CASSDRGGQRSHEQFF.

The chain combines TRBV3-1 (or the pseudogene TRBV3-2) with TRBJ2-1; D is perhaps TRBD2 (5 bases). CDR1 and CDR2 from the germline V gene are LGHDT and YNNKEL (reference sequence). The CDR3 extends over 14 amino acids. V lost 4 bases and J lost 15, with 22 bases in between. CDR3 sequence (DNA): TGTGCCAGCAGCCGCCCCGTCCCCGAGGGAATAAGGTTCTTC. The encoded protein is CASSRPVPEGIRFF.

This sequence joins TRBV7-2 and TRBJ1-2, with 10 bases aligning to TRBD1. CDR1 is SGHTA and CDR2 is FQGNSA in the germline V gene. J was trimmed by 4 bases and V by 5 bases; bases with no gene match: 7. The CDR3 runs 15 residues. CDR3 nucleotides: TGTGCCAGCAGCACCAATGGACAGGGGGTCTATGGCTACACCTTC. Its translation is CASSTNGQGVYGYTF.

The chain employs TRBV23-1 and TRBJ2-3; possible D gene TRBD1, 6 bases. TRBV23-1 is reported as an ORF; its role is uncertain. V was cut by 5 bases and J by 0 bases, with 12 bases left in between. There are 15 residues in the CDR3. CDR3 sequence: CASSYTGHSTDTQYF. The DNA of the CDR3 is TGCGCCAGCAGTTACACAGGGCACAGCACAGATACGCAGTATTTT.

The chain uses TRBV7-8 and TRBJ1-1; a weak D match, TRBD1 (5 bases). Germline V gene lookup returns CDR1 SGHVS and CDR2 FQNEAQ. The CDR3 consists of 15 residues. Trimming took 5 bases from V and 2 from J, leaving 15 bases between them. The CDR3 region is CASSPKWQGNTEAFF. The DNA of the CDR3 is TGTGCCAGCAGCCCTAAATGGCAGGGCAACACTGAAGCTTTCTTT. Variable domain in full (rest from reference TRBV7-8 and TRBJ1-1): GAGVSQSPRYKVAKRGQDVALRCDPISGHVSLFWYQQALGQGPEFLTYFQNEAQLDKSGLPSDRFFAERPEGSVSTLKIQRTQQEDSAVYLCASSPKWQGNTEAFFGQGTRLTVV.

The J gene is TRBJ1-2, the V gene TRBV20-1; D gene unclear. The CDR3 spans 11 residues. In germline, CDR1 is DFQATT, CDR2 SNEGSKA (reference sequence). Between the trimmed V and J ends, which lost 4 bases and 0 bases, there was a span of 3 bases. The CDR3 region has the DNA TGCAGTGCTATATCTAACTATGGCTACACCTTC. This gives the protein CSAISNYGYTF.